Included here is one T cell receptor (beta chain) sequence, with context. This specimen comes from a study of shared clonotypes between healthy human individuals. The protocol was immunoSEQ multiplex PCR, while the TCRdb copy is restricted to in-frame clones and leaves out a portion. The data show some 2.1 million clones, around 95% seen once. With V trimmed by 3 bases and J by 6 bases, 6 bases remained unmatched. The germline V gene encodes CDR1 MNHEY and CDR2 SMNVEV (reference sequence). The length of the CDR3 is 17 residues. Terminally differentiated effector memory CD45RA+ cells were excluded by CCR7 positive selection of CD45RO-negative cells.

The receptor's source is a man aged 18 to 30 in good health. Some clones in this sample may be carry-over from other donors' samples. The chain joins TRBV27 to TRBJ2-1, with 15 bases fitting TRBD2. The sequenced sample consisted of naive CD8+ T cells from PBMCs. CDR3 region: CASSLGTSGRSSNEQFF. The CDR3 DNA is TGTGCCAGCAGTTTGGGGACTAGCGGGAGGTCTAGCAATGAGCAGTTCTTC.